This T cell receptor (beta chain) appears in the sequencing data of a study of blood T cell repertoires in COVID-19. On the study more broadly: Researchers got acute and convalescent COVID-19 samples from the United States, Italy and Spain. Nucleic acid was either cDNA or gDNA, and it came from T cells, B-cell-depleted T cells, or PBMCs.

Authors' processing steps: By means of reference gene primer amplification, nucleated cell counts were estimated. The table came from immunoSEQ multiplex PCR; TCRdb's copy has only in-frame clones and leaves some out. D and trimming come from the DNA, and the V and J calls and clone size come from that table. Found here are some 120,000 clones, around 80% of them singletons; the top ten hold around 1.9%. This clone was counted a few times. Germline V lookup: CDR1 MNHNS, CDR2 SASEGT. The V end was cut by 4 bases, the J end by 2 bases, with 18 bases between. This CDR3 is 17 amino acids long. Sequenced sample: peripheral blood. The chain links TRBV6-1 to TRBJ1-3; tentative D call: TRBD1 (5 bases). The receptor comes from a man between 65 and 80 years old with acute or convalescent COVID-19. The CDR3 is CASSALTPGIAGNTIYF. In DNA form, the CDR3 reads TGTGCCAGCAGTGCGCTTACCCCAGGGATTGCTGGAAACACCATATATTTT.